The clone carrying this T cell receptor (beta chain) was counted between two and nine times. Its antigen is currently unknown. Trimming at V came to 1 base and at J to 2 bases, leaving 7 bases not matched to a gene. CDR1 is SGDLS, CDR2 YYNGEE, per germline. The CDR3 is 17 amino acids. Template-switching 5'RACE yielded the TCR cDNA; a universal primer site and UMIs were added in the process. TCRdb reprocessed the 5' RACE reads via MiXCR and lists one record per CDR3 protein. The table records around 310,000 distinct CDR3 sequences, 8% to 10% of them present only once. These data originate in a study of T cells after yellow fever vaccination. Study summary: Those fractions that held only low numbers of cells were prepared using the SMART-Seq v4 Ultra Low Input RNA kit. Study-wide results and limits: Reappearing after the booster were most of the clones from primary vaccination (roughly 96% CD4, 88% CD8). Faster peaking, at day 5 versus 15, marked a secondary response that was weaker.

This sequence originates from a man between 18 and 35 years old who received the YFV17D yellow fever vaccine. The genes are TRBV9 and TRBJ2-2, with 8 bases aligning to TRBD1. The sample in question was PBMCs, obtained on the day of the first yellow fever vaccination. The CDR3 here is CASSVPRGHGNTGELFF. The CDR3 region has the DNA TGTGCCAGCAGCGTACCCAGGGGGCATGGAAACACCGGGGAGCTGTTTTTT. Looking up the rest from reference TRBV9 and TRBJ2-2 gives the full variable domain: DSGVTQTPKHLITATGQRVTLRCSPRSGDLSVYWYQQSLDQGLQFLIQYYNGEERAKGNILERFSAQQFPDLHSELNLSSLELGDSALYFCASSVPRGHGNTGELFFGEGSRLTVL.